This record looks at one TCR beta chain sequence and its context. Its specificity is not known. The data originate from a study of cytomegalovirus exposure and HLA in healthy donors. Per the germline V gene, CDR1 is SGHTA and CDR2 is FQGNSA. The CDR3 covers 13 residues. The V gene lost 5 bases and the J gene lost 5 bases, with 12 bases spanning the gap. It was with 60 Vbeta and 13 Jbeta primers that the PCR ran. TCRdb's copy holds only in-frame clones and misses some; the assay was immunoSEQ multiplex PCR. This sample yields over 150,000 clones, of which around 77% are seen a single time; over 1.5% belongs to the top ten. Whole-study findings and limits: Rarity held for most TCR sequences, but there were some public TCRs that occurred in many donors. Exclusion as indistinguishable affected some V segments, including TRBV6-2 and TRBV6-3.

Material: PBMCs. The receptor was isolated from a woman younger than 30 in good health and CMV-seronegative. The gene calls are TRBV7-2 and TRBJ1-1; a possible D gene is TRBD1 (5 bases). CDR3 coding DNA: TGTGCCAGCAGCAGGGGATATGAAACTGAAGCTTTCTTT. As protein: CASSRGYETEAFF.